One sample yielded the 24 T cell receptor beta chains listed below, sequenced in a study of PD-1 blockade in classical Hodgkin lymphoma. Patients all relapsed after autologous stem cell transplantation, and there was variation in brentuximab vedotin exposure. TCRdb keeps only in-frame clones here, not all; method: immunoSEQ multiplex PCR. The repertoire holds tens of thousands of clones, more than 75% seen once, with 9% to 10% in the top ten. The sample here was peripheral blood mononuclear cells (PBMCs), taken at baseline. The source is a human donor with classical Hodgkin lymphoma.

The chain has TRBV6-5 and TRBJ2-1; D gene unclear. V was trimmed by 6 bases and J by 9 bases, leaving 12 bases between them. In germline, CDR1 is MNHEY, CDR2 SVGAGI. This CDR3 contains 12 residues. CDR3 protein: CASSQTFGEQFF. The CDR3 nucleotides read TGTGCCAGCAGCCAGACCTTCGGTGAGCAGTTCTTC.

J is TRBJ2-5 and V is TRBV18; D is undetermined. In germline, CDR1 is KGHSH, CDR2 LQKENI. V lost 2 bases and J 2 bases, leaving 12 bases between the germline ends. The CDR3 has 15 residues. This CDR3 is CASSPEKTLQETQYF. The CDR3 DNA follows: TGTGCCAGCTCACCAGAGAAAACGCTTCAAGAGACCCAGTACTTC.

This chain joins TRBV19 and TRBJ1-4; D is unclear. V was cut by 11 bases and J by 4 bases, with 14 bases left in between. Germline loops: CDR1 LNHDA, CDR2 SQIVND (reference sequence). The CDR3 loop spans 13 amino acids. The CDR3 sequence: CACQADFNEKLFF. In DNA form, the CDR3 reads TGTGCCTGCCAAGCGGATTTTAATGAAAAACTGTTTTTT.

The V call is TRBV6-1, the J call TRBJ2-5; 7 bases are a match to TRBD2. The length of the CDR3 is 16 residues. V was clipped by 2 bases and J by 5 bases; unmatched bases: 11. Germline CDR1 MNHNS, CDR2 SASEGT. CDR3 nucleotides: TGTGCCAGCAGTGAATTACGACTAGCCCCTCCGGAGACCCAGTACTTC. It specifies CASSELRLAPPETQYF.

As DNA, the CDR3 is TGTGCCAGCAGCTTCAGACAGGGGAGTCGCGAGCAGTACTTC. As protein: CASSFRQGSREQYF. The chain couples TRBV11-2 to TRBJ2-7, with 8 bases lining up with TRBD1. CDR3 length: 14 residues. Germline CDR1 and CDR2: SGHAT and FQNNGV. Germline trimming cut 3 bases from V and 6 bases from J; bases unmatched to any gene: 7.

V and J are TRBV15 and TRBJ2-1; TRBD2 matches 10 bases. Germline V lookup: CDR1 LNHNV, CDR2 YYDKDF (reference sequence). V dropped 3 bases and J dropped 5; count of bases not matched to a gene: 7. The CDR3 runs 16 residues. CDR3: CATSSTGTSEDNEQFF. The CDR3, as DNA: TGTGCCACCAGCAGCACTGGGACTAGCGAGGACAATGAGCAGTTCTTC.

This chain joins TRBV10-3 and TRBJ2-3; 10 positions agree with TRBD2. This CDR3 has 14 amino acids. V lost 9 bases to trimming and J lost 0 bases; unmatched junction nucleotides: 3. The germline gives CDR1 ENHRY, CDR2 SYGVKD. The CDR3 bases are TGTGCCATAGGTAGCGGGAGGAGCACAGATACGCAGTATTTT. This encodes CAIGSGRSTDTQYF.

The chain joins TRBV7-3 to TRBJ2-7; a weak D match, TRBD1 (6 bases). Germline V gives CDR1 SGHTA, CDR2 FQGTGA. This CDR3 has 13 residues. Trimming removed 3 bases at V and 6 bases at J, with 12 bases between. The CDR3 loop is CASSFGDNSEQYF. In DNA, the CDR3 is TGTGCCAGCAGCTTCGGGGACAATTCCGAGCAGTACTTC. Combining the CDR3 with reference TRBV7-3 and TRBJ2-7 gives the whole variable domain GAGVSQTPSNKVTEKGKYVELRCDPISGHTALYWYRQSLGQGPEFLIYFQGTGAADDSGLPNDRFFAVRPEGSVSTLKIQRTERGDSAVYLCASSFGDNSEQYFGPGTRLTVT.

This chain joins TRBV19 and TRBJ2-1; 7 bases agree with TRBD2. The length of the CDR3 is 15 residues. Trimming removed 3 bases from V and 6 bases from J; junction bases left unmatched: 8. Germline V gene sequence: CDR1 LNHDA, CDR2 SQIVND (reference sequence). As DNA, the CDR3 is TGTGCCAGTAGTATGGCGGGAGAGGTGCGCAATGAGCAGTTCTTC. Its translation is CASSMAGEVRNEQFF. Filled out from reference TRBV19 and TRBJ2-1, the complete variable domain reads DGGITQSPKYLFRKEGQNVTLSCEQNLNHDAMYWYRQDPGQGLRLIYYSQIVNDFQKGDIAEGYSVSREKKESFPLTVTSAQKNPTAFYLCASSMAGEVRNEQFFGPGTRLTVL.

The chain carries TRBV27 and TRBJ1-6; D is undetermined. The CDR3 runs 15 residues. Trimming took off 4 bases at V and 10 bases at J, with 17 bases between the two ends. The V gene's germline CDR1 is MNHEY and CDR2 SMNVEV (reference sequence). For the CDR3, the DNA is TGTGCCAGCAGTTCCCCGACTGCCGGACGGTCACCCCTCCACTTT. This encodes CASSSPTAGRSPLHF.

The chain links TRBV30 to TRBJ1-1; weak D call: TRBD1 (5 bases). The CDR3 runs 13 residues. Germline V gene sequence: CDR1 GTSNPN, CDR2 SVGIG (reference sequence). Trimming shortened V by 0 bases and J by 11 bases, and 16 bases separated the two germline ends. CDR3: CAWSVQAVVGAFF. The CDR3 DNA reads TGTGCCTGGAGTGTACAGGCGGTCGTAGGGGCTTTCTTT.

The CDR3 coding sequence is TGTGCCAGCTCATCGTACAGCCAAGAGACCCAGTACTTC. Its protein is CASSSYSQETQYF. The chain combines TRBV18 with TRBJ2-5; D gene unclear. The V gene lost 5 bases and the J gene lost 1 base, with 8 bases spanning the gap. The CDR3 runs to 13 residues. Looked up from germline, CDR1 is KGHSH and CDR2 is LQKENI.

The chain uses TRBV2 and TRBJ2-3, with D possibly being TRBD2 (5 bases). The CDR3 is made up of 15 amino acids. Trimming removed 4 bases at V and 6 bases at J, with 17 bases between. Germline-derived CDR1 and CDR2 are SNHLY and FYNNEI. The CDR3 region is CASSAVEGVTDTQYF. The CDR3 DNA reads TGTGCCAGCAGTGCGGTCGAGGGAGTCACGGATACGCAGTATTTT.

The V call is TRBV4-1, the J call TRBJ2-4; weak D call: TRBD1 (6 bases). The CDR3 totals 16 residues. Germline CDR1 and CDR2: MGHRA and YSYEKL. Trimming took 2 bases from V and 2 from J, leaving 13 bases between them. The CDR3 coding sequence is TGCGCCAGCAGCCAACTTACTACAGGGACCAAAAACATTCAGTACTTC. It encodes CASSQLTTGTKNIQYF.

The chain's CDR3 is CASSLVSAGGAYEQYF. The CDR3 DNA sequence: TGTGCCAGTAGTCTGGTTTCTGCAGGAGGAGCCTACGAGCAGTACTTC. This sequence joins TRBV19 and TRBJ2-7, with a possible D match to TRBD2 (5 bases). The CDR3 sequence is 16 residues long. Germline values: CDR1 LNHDA, CDR2 SQIVND (reference sequence). The germline V and J ends were trimmed by 5 bases and 2 bases, with 19 bases remaining between them.

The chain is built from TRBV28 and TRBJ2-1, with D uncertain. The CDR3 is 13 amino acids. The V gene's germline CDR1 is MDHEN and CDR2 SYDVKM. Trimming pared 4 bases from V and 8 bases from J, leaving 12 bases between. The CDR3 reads CASSYADIHEQFF. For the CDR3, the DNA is TGTGCCAGCAGTTACGCCGACATCCATGAGCAGTTCTTC.

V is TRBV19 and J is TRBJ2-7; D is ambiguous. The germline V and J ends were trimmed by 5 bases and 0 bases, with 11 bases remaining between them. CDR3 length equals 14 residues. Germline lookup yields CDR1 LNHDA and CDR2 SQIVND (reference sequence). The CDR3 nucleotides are TGTGCCAGTAGTGTTGCGGATAGCTCCTACGAGCAGTACTTC. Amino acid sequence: CASSVADSSYEQYF.

This CDR3 reads CASGLVPTWGTDTQYF. The CDR3 nucleotides read TGTGCTAGTGGTTTGGTCCCAACCTGGGGCACAGATACGCAGTATTTT. V gene TRBV12-5 combines with J gene TRBJ2-3; D is ambiguous. The V end was cut by 0 bases, the J end by 1 base, with 11 bases between. This CDR3 spans 16 amino acids. Germline lookup yields CDR1 LGHNT and CDR2 FRNRAP.

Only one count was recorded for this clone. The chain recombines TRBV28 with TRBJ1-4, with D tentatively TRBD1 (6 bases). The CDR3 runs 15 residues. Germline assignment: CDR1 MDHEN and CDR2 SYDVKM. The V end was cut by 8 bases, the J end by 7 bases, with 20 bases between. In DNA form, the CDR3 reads TGTGCCAGCGGATTTAGGGGGGAGGAGGGTGAAAAACTGTTTTTT. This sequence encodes CASGFRGEEGEKLFF.

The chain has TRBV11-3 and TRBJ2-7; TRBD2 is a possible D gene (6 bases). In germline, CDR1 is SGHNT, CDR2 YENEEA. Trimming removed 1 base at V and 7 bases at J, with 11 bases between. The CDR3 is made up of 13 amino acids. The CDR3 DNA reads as TGTGCCAGCAGCTTAGGCCCGGCGGGGGAGCAGTACTTC. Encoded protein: CASSLGPAGEQYF.

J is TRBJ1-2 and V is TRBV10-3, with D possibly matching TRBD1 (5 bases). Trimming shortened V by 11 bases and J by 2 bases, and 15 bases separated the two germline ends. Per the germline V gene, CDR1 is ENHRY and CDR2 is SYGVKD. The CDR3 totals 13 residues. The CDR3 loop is CAAGGGTNYGYTF. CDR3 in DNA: TGTGCCGCCGGCGGCGGGACGAACTATGGCTACACCTTC.

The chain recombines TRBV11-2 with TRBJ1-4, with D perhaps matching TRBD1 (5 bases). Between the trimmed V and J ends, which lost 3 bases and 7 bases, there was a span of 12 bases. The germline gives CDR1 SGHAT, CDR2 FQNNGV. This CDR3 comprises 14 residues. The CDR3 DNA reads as TGTGCCAGCAGCTTTGGGCCCGGGGGTGAAAAACTGTTTTTT. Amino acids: CASSFGPGGEKLFF.

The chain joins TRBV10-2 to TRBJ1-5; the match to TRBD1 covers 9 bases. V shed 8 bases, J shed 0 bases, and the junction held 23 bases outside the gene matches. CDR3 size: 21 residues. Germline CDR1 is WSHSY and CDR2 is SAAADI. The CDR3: CASGPGTGFNLGPYSNQPQHF. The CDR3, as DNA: TGCGCCAGCGGGCCCGGGACAGGGTTCAACCTGGGGCCTTATAGCAATCAGCCCCAGCATTTT.

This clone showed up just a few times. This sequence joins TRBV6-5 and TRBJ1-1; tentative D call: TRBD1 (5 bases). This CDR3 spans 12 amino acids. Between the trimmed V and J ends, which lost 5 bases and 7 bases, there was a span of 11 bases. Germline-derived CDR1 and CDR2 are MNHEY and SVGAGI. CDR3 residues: CASSTPGNEAFF. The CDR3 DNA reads TGTGCCAGCAGTACCCCAGGGAATGAAGCTTTCTTT.